This entry lists 15 T cell receptor beta chains sequenced from one sample in a study of PD-L1 blockade in urothelial cancer. Libraries were prepared by immunoSEQ multiplex PCR; TCRdb keeps only in-frame clonotypes and omits some of them. The sample has more than 85,000 clones, 80% to 90% seen once. Time point denoted: pretreatment peripheral blood. The sample was PBMCs, taken around atezolizumab (anti-PD-L1) treatment. Receptors were obtained from a man aged 60-69 years with urothelial cancer.

A single count supports this clone. The chain joins TRBV7-9 to TRBJ2-3; the match to TRBD1 covers 8 bases. This CDR3 comprises 13 residues. V dropped 6 bases and J dropped 3; count of bases not matched to a gene: 2. Germline V gene data show CDR1 as SEHNR and CDR2 as FQNEAQ (reference sequence). CDR3 bases: TGTGCCAGCAGGCGGACAGGGACAGATACGCAGTATTTT. Its translation: CASRRTGTDTQYF.

This chain connects TRBV6-5 to TRBJ2-2, with 7 bases aligning to TRBD2. The V segment lost 6 bases and the J segment 0 bases; nucleotides outside the gene matches: 4. This CDR3 comprises 15 residues. Looked up from germline, CDR1 is MNHEY and CDR2 is SVGAGI. The CDR3 is CASRPGGPNTGELFF. DNA for the CDR3: TGTGCCAGCAGACCGGGAGGTCCGAACACCGGGGAGCTGTTTTTT.

CDR3 DNA sequence: TGTGCCAGCAGTTCTTTCGGGACAGACCGGTCTGGGGCCAACGTCCTGACTTTC. Protein product: CASSSFGTDRSGANVLTF. The chain recombines TRBV28 with TRBJ2-6; 7 bases line up with TRBD1. CDR3 length: 18 residues. The germline CDR1 and CDR2 sequences are MDHEN and SYDVKM. The ends lost 4 bases at V and 1 base at J; junction bases unmatched: 10. Full variable domain (rest looked up from reference TRBV28 and TRBJ2-6): DVKVTQSSRYLVKRTGEKVFLECVQDMDHENMFWYRQDPGLGLRLIYFSYDVKMKEKGDIPEGYSVSREKKERFSLILESASTNQTSMYLCASSSFGTDRSGANVLTFGAGSRLTVL.

V usage is TRBV5-5 and J usage is TRBJ2-2; 9 bases line up with TRBD1. This CDR3 comprises 15 residues. The V gene's germline CDR1 is SGHKS and CDR2 YYEKEE (reference sequence). V was pared by 3 bases and J by 8 bases, with 8 bases of the junction left unmatched. As DNA, the CDR3 is TGTGCCAGCAGCTCGCCGGGACAGGGTTGGGGGGAGCTGTTTTTT. This sequence encodes CASSSPGQGWGELFF.

This rearrangement joins TRBV2 to TRBJ1-2; D unresolved. The germline V gene encodes CDR1 SNHLY and CDR2 FYNNEI. The V gene lost 8 bases and the J gene lost 3 bases, with 19 bases spanning the gap. This CDR3 is 15 amino acids long. The CDR3 loop reads CASHHRLAVDYGYTF. The CDR3 DNA reads TGTGCCAGCCACCACCGTCTGGCAGTCGACTATGGCTACACCTTC.

This clone was recorded a few times. The V gene is TRBV6-5, the J gene TRBJ1-5, with 8 bases matching TRBD1. This CDR3 is built from 16 residues. Germline lookup yields CDR1 MNHEY and CDR2 SVGAGI. The junction had 7 bases not matched to a gene; V was cut back by 0 bases and J by 6 bases. CDR3 region: CASSYSFLDRVQPQHF. Here the CDR3 DNA reads TGTGCCAGCAGTTACTCGTTCCTGGACAGGGTTCAGCCCCAGCATTTT.

The chain combines TRBV28 with TRBJ1-5; D call uncertain. The CDR3 has 15 residues. The V end was cut by 2 bases, the J end by 0 bases, with 8 bases between. Germline assignment: CDR1 MDHEN and CDR2 SYDVKM. The DNA for the CDR3 is TGTGCCAGCAGTTTAGTCCAAAATAGCAATCAGCCCCAGCATTTT. It specifies CASSLVQNSNQPQHF.

The V call is TRBV27, the J call TRBJ2-1, with D tentatively TRBD1 (6 bases). The CDR3 runs 14 residues. V was shortened by 4 bases and J by 5 bases, with 12 bases between the two germline ends. The V gene's germline CDR1 is MNHEY and CDR2 SMNVEV (reference sequence). As DNA, the CDR3 is TGTGCCAGCAGTTCCCACAGGGACGACAATGAGCAGTTCTTC. Its translation: CASSSHRDDNEQFF.

In its sample, this clone was seen once. J is TRBJ1-2 and V is TRBV7-3, with D uncertain. Germline-derived CDR1 and CDR2 are SGHTA and FQGTGA. The CDR3 totals 14 residues. The germline V and J ends were trimmed by 5 bases and 6 bases, with 16 bases remaining between them. The CDR3, as DNA: TGTGCCAGCAGCCCCGCCGGATGGGCCGATGGCTACACCTTC. This sequence encodes CASSPAGWADGYTF.

The chain couples TRBV5-6 to TRBJ2-7; 8 nucleotides agree with TRBD1. The CDR3 totals 15 residues. Germline CDR1 is SGHDT and CDR2 is YYEEEE. The V and J ends lost 0 bases and 4 bases, in that order; junction bases with no gene match: 6. The CDR3 is CASSLVAGGWYEQYF. CDR3 bases: TGTGCCAGCAGCTTGGTAGCAGGGGGCTGGTACGAGCAGTACTTC.

This chain joins TRBV7-2 and TRBJ1-2, with D perhaps matching TRBD1 (6 bases). This CDR3 contains 14 residues. In germline, CDR1 is SGHTA, CDR2 FQGNSA. V was pared by 0 bases and J by 6 bases, with 11 bases between. CDR3 region: CASSLALTGHGYTF. In nucleotides, the CDR3 is TGTGCCAGCAGCTTAGCGCTGACAGGCCATGGCTACACCTTC. The full variable domain, its missing parts supplied by reference TRBV7-2 and TRBJ1-2, is GAGVSQSPSNKVTEKGKDVELRCDPISGHTALYWYRQSLGQGLEFLIYFQGNSAPDKSGLPSDRFSAERTGGSVSTLTIQRTQQEDSAVYLCASSLALTGHGYTFGSGTRLTVV.

The chain couples TRBV28 to TRBJ2-1; 8 bases fit TRBD2. The CDR3 consists of 15 residues. From germline, CDR1 is MDHEN and CDR2 SYDVKM. The junction had 11 bases not matched to a gene; V was cut back by 6 bases and J by 7 bases. CDR3 bases: TGTGCCAGCAGGACTTCTGGCGGGGGGTCAAATGAGCAGTTCTTC. Its protein product is CASRTSGGGSNEQFF.

The chain has TRBV4-2 and TRBJ1-1; tentatively, D is TRBD1 (6 bases). Trimming removed 4 bases from V and 5 bases from J, with 14 bases in between. Germline V gene sequence: CDR1 LGHNA, CDR2 YNFKEQ. The CDR3 extends over 14 amino acids. The DNA for the CDR3 is TGTGCCAGCAGCCTACTGAGGACAGTAACTGAAGCTTTCTTT. Amino acid sequence: CASSLLRTVTEAFF.

The chain links TRBV6-5 to TRBJ2-7; TRBD2 matches at 7 bases. This CDR3 is 15 amino acids long. With 5 bases clipped from V and 0 bases from J, the junction kept 7 bases outside the gene matches. Per the germline V gene, CDR1 is MNHEY and CDR2 is SVGAGI. CDR3 DNA sequence: TGTGCCAGCAGTCCCCCTGAGCGGGGCTCCTACGAGCAGTACTTC. This sequence encodes CASSPPERGSYEQYF.

The V call is TRBV11-2, the J call TRBJ2-5, with D perhaps matching TRBD2 (6 bases). The germline V gene has CDR1 SGHAT and CDR2 FQNNGV. The CDR3 is made up of 15 amino acids. V dropped 5 bases and J dropped 5 bases, with 18 bases sitting between them. The CDR3 region is CASSAPGRAGETQYF. CDR3 DNA sequence: TGTGCCAGCAGCGCCCCGGGCAGGGCGGGGGAGACCCAGTACTTC.